These T cell receptor beta chains were read from a single sample in a study of blood T cell repertoires in COVID-19. Measured with immunoSEQ multiplex PCR; TCRdb has only the in-frame clones, and not every one. The sample holds over 250,000 clones, 85% seen once. The sequencing input was peripheral blood. The receptors were sampled from a human donor in a cohort sampled during active COVID-19. CDR3s include the opening cysteine and the closing phenylalanine or tryptophan. A D gene is named only where the DNA matches it firmly. A clone size is listed for some rows: how often the clone was seen (once, few, many), or a class if it is expanded.

J gene: TRBJ2-2
V gene: TRBV5-1
clone size: -
D gene: -
CDR3 protein: CASKLELGTGELFF
CDR3 DNA: TGCGCCAGCAAACTAGAACTGGGCACCGGGGAGCTGTTTTTT

J gene: TRBJ1-5
V gene: TRBV18
clone size: -
D gene: -
CDR3 protein: CASSPYAAGVSNQPQHF
CDR3 DNA: TGTGCCAGCTCACCTTACGCGGCAGGGGTTAGCAATCAGCCCCAGCATTTT

J gene: TRBJ2-7
V gene: TRBV6-5
clone size: -
D gene: -
CDR3 protein: CASSWTAEGYYEQYF
CDR3 DNA: TGTGCCAGCAGTTGGACAGCAGAGGGATACTACGAGCAGTACTTC

J gene: TRBJ1-5
V gene: TRBV10-3
clone size: -
D gene: -
CDR3 protein: CATWQQEFNSNQPQHF
CDR3 DNA: TGTGCCACATGGCAACAGGAATTTAATAGCAATCAGCCCCAGCATTTT

J gene: TRBJ2-1
V gene: TRBV9
clone size: -
D gene: -
CDR3 protein: CASSLYNEQFF
CDR3 DNA: TGTGCCAGCAGCCTGTACAATGAGCAGTTCTTC

J gene: TRBJ1-4
V gene: TRBV6-5
clone size: -
D gene: -
CDR3 protein: CASRPRAGNEKLFF
CDR3 DNA: TGTGCCAGCCGCCCCAGGGCCGGTAATGAAAAACTGTTTTTT

J gene: TRBJ1-4
V gene: TRBV6-6
clone size: -
D gene: TRBD1
CDR3 protein: CSVGQGGLNEKLFF
CDR3 DNA: TGTTCGGTGGGACAGGGAGGCCTTAATGAAAAACTGTTTTTT

J gene: TRBJ1-5
V gene: TRBV28
clone size: -
D gene: TRBD1
CDR3 protein: CASRPGIQGSNQPQHF
CDR3 DNA: TGTGCCAGCAGGCCGGGGATACAGGGGAGCAATCAGCCCCAGCATTTT

J gene: TRBJ2-7
V gene: TRBV6-2/TRBV6-3
clone size: -
D gene: -
CDR3 protein: CASSNSPSEQYF
CDR3 DNA: TGTGCCAGCAGTAACAGCCCCTCCGAGCAGTACTTC

J gene: TRBJ2-1
V gene: TRBV9
clone size: -
D gene: TRBD2
CDR3 protein: CASSPGTMGHNEQFF
CDR3 DNA: TGTGCCAGCAGCCCCGGGACTATGGGACACAATGAGCAGTTCTTC

J gene: TRBJ1-1
V gene: TRBV15
clone size: -
D gene: TRBD1
CDR3 protein: CATSRWDREVDTEAFF
CDR3 DNA: TGTGCCACCAGCAGATGGGACAGGGAAGTTGACACTGAAGCTTTCTTT

J gene: TRBJ2-3
V gene: TRBV29-1
clone size: once
D gene: -
CDR3 protein: CSVAVTEPGDTQYF
CDR3 DNA: TGCAGCGTTGCAGTCACAGAGCCAGGAGATACGCAGTATTTT